Sequencing of this T cell receptor beta chain was carried out in a study of blood T cell repertoires in COVID-19. This CDR3 is 16 amino acids long. Germline lookup yields CDR1 SGHVS and CDR2 FNYEAQ. Trimming stripped 4 bases from V and 5 bases from J, with 20 bases between. In the original processing: Nucleated cell number was recorded as an estimate derived from reference gene primer amplification. The protocol was immunoSEQ multiplex PCR, while the TCRdb copy is restricted to in-frame clones and leaves out a portion. D and trimming were read from the DNA, whereas the V and J calls and clone size are those reported in that table. The table shows approximately 100,000 clones, with 85% to 90% occurring only once.

Sequencing input: peripheral blood. This chain uses TRBV7-6 with TRBJ1-1; weak D call: TRBD1 (6 bases). This clonotype was sampled from a woman older than 75 with acute or convalescent COVID-19. CDR3 DNA sequence: TGTGCCAGCAGCTCCCGTCGTGGCAGGGGTGTAACTGAAGCTTTCTTT. The encoded protein is CASSSRRGRGVTEAFF.